This T cell receptor (beta chain) was captured in a study of cytomegalovirus exposure and HLA in healthy donors. The CDR3 covers 17 residues. V was clipped by 3 bases and J by 4 bases, with 21 bases between them. Germline-derived CDR1 and CDR2 are SGHNT and YYREEE (reference sequence). PCR amplification relied on 60 Vbeta primers (plus 13 Jbeta primers). Here immunoSEQ multiplex PCR was the method, and the copy in TCRdb shows in-frame clones only, minus some. The table lists approximately 150,000 clones, around 77% of them singletons. General observations from the study: An analysis that came later showed most CMV-associated TCR beta chains appearing HLA-restricted.

On this clone itself: Its antigen is unidentified.

Specimen: PBMCs. The rearrangement uses TRBV5-4 and TRBJ2-3, with a tentative D call TRBD2 (6 bases). The sequence was collected from a woman aged 55-75 years in good health and CMV-seronegative. CDR3 residues: CASSSRTTRGNADTQYF. The CDR3 DNA reads TGTGCCAGCAGCTCTAGGACTACACGAGGAAATGCAGATACGCAGTATTTT. Together with reference TRBV5-4 and TRBJ2-3, the CDR3 gives the full variable domain: ETGVTQSPTHLIKTRGQQVTLRCSSQSGHNTVSWYQQALGQGPQFIFQYYREEENGRGNFPPRFSGLQFPNYSSELNVNALELDDSALYLCASSSRTTRGNADTQYFGPGTRLTVL.